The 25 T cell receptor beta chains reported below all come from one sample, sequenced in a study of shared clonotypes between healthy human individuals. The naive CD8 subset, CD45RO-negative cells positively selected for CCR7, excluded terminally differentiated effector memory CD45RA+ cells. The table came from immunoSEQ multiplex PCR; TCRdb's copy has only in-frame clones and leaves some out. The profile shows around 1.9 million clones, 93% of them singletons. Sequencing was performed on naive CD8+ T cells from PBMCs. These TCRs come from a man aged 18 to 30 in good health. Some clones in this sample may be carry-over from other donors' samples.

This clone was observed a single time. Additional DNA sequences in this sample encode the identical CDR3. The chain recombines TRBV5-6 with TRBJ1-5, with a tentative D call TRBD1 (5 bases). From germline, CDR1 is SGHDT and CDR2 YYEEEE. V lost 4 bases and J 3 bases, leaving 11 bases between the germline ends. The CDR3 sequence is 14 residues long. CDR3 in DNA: TGTGCCAGCAGCCTCGGGACGGACAATCAGCCCCAGCATTTT. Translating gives CASSLGTDNQPQHF.

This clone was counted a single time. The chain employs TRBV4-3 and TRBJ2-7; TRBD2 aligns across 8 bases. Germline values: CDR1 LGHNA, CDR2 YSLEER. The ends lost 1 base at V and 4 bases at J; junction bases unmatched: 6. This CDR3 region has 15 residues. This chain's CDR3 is CASSQGPSGSYEQYF. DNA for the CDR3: TGCGCCAGCAGCCAAGGCCCTAGCGGGTCATACGAGCAGTACTTC.

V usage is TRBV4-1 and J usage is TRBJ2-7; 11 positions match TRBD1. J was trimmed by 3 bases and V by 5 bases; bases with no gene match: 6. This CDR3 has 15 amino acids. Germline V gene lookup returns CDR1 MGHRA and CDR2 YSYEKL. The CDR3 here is CASSAPGTGGYEQYF. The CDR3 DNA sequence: TGCGCCAGCAGCGCTCCCGGGACAGGGGGCTACGAGCAGTACTTC.

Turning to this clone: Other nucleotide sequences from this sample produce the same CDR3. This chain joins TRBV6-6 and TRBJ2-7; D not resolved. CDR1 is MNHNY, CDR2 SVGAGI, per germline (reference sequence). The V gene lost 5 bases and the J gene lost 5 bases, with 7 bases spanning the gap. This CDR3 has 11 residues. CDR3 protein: CASSPGDEQYF. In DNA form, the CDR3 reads TGTGCCAGCAGTCCCGGCGACGAGCAGTACTTC.

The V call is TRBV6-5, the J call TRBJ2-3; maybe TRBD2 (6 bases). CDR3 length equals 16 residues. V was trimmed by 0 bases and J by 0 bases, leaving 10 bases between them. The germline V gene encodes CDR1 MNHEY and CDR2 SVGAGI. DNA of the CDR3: TGTGCCAGCAGTTACTCATGGGACTTTAGCACAGATACGCAGTATTTT. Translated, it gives CASSYSWDFSTDTQYF.

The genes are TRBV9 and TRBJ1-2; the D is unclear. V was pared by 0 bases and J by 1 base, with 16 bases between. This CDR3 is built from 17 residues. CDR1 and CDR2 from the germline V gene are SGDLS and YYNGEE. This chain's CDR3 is CASSVGVGGSLNYGYTF. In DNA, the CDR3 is TGTGCCAGCAGCGTAGGGGTTGGCGGGAGTCTTAACTATGGCTACACCTTC.

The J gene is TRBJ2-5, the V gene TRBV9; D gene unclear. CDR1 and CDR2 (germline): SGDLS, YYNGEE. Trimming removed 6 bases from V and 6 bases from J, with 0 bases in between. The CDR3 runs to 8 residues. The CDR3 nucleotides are TGTGCCAGCAAGACCCAGTACTTC. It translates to CASKTQYF. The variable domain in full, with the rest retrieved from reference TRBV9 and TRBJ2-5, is DSGVTQTPKHLITATGQRVTLRCSPRSGDLSVYWYQQSLDQGLQFLIQYYNGEERAKGNILERFSAQQFPDLHSELNLSSLELGDSALYFCASKTQYFGPGTRLLVL.

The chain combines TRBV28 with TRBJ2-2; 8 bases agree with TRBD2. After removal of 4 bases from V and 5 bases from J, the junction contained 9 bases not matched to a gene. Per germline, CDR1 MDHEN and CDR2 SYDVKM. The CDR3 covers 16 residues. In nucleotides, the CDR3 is TGTGCCAGCAGTTACCGGGAGGGCCAGTGGACCGGGGAGCTGTTTTTT. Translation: CASSYREGQWTGELFF.

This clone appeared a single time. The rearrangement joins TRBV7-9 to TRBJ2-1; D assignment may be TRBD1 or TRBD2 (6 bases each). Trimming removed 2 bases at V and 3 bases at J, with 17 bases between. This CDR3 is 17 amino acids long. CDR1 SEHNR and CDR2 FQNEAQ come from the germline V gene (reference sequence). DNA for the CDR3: TGTGCCAGCAGCTTAATGGGGGGCGCGGGCCGCTACAATGAGCAGTTCTTC. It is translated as CASSLMGGAGRYNEQFF.

The CDR3 DNA follows: TGCGCCAGCAGCTTATCCCCGGGAGCTTGGGACACTGAAGCTTTCTTT. Translated: CASSLSPGAWDTEAFF. The rearrangement links TRBV5-1 to TRBJ1-1; D is unclear. V lost 2 bases to trimming and J lost 3 bases, with 17 bases between them. Germline V lookup: CDR1 SGHRS, CDR2 YFSETQ. This CDR3 region has 16 residues.

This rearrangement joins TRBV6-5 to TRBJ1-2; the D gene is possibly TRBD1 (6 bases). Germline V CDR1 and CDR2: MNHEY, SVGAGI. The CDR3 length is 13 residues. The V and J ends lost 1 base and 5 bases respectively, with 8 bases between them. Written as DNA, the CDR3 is TGTGCCAGCAGTTACTTGGACAGTTATGGCTACACCTTC. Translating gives CASSYLDSYGYTF.

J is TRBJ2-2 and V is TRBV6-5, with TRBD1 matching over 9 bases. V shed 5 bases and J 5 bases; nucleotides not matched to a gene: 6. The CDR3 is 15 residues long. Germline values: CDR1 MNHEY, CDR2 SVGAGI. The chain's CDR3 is CASSTGTGKTGELFF. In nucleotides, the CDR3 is TGTGCCAGCAGTACCGGGACAGGGAAAACCGGGGAGCTGTTTTTT.

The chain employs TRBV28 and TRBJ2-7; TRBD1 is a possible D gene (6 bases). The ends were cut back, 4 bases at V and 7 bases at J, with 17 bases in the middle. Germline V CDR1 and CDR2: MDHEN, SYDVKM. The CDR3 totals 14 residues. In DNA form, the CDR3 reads TGTGCCAGCAGTTCATACGCGGACAGTCCGGAGCAGTACTTC. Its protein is CASSSYADSPEQYF.

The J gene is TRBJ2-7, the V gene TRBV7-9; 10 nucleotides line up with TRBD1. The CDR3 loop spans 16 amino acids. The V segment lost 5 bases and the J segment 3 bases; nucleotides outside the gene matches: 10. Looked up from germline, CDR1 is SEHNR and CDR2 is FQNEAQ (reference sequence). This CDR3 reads CASSPLARTGGYEQYF. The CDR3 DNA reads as TGTGCCAGCAGCCCCCTAGCCCGGACAGGGGGCTACGAGCAGTACTTC.

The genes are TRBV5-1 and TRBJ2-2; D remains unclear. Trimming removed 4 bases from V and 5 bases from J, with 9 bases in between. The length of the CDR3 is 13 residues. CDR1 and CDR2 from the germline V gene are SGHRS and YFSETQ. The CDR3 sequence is CASSLSKTGELFF. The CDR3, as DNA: TGCGCCAGCAGCCTGTCAAAAACCGGGGAGCTGTTTTTT. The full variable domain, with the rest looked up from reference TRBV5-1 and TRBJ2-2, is KAGVTQTPRYLIKTRGQQVTLSCSPISGHRSVSWYQQTPGQGLQFLFEYFSETQRNKGNFPGRFSGRQFSNSRSEMNVSTLELGDSALYLCASSLSKTGELFFGEGSRLTVL.

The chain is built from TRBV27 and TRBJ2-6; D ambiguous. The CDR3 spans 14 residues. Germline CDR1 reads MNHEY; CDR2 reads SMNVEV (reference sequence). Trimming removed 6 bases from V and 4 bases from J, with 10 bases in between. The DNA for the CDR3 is TGTGCCAGCAGCCCCATGGGCGGGGCCAACGTCCTGACTTTC. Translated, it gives CASSPMGGANVLTF.

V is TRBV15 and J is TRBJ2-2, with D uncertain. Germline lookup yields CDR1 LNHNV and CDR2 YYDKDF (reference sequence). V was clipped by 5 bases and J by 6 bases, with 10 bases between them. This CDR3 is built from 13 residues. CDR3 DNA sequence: TGTGCCACCAGCCAGGAGCCCCCCGGGGAGCTGTTTTTT. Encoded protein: CATSQEPPGELFF.

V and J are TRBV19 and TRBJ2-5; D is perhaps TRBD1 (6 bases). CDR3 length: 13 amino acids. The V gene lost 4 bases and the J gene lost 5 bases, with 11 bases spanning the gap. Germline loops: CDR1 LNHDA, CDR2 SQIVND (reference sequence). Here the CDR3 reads CASSRDIEETQYF. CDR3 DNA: TGTGCCAGTAGTAGGGACATTGAGGAGACCCAGTACTTC.

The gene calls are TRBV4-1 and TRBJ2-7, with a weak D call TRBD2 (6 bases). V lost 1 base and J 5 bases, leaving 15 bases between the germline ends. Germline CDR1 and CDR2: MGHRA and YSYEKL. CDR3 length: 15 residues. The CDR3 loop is CASSQGPGAGNEQYF. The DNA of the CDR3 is TGCGCCAGCAGCCAAGGTCCGGGAGCCGGTAACGAGCAGTACTTC.

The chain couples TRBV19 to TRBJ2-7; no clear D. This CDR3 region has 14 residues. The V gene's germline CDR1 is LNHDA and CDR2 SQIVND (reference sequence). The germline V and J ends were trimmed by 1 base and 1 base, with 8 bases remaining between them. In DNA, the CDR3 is TGTGCCAGTAGTATAGTCGAAGGGTCCTACGAGCAGTACTTC. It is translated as CASSIVEGSYEQYF.

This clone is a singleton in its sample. The CDR3 sequence is CASSEEEREVYEQYF. The CDR3 nucleotides are TGTGCCAGCAGTGAAGAGGAGCGGGAGGTCTACGAGCAGTACTTC. The chain links TRBV2 to TRBJ2-7; 9 nucleotides line up with TRBD2. Trimming at V came to 1 base and at J to 3 bases, leaving 4 bases not matched to a gene. This CDR3 contains 15 residues. Germline V lookup: CDR1 SNHLY, CDR2 FYNNEI.

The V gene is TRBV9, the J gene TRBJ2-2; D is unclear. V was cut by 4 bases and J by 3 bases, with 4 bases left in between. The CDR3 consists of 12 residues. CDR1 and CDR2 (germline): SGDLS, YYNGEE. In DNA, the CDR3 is TGTGCCAGCAGCTGGTACACCGGGGAGCTGTTTTTT. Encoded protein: CASSWYTGELFF. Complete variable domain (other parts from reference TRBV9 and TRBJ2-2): DSGVTQTPKHLITATGQRVTLRCSPRSGDLSVYWYQQSLDQGLQFLIQYYNGEERAKGNILERFSAQQFPDLHSELNLSSLELGDSALYFCASSWYTGELFFGEGSRLTVL.

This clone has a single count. This CDR3 reads CASSQTGDRSYNEQFF. As DNA, the CDR3 is TGTGCCAGCAGCCAAACGGGAGACCGCTCCTACAATGAGCAGTTCTTC. The chain recombines TRBV7-9 with TRBJ2-1; tentatively, D is TRBD2 (6 bases). V lost 5 bases and J 0 bases, leaving 14 bases between the germline ends. In germline, CDR1 is SEHNR, CDR2 FQNEAQ (reference sequence). The CDR3 runs 16 residues. The complete variable domain, with remaining parts taken from reference TRBV7-9 and TRBJ2-1, reads DTGVSQNPRHKITKRGQNVTFRCDPISEHNRLYWYRQTLGQGPEFLTYFQNEAQLEKSRLLSDRFSAERPKGSFSTLEIQRTEQGDSAMYLCASSQTGDRSYNEQFFGPGTRLTVL.

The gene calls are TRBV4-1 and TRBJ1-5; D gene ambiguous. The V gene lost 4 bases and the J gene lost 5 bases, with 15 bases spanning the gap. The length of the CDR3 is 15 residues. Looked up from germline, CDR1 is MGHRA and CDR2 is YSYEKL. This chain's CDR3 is CASSPEEQRYQPQHF. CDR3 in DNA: TGCGCCAGCAGCCCAGAGGAACAGCGCTATCAGCCCCAGCATTTT.

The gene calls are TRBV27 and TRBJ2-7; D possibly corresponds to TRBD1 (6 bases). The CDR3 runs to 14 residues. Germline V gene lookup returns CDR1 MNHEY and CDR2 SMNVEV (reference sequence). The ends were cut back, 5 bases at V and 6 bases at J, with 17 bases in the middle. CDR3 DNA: TGTGCCAGCAGTATCAGGGGTCTTGGGTTCGAGCAGTACTTC. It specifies CASSIRGLGFEQYF.